This T cell receptor (beta chain) was identified in a study of blood T cells in healthy people across ages. A J-beta primer mix and a sample-barcoded 5' primer were used in a second PCR of roughly 6 to 12 cycles. From the 5' RACE reads, TCRdb called clonotypes with MiXCR, one entry per CDR3 protein. Among fewer than 1,000,000 distinct CDR3 sequences, 44% were seen once, and the ten largest hold about a fifth. Per germline, CDR1 DFQATT and CDR2 SNEGSKA (reference sequence). The CDR3 runs to 13 residues. Trimming pared 4 bases from V and 3 bases from J, leaving 13 bases between. Isolation recovered at least 7 million PBMCs from every sample. This clonotype turned up a few times.

The chain carries TRBV20-1 and TRBJ2-7; no clear D gene. The sample consisted of blood. The source is a man aged 55 to 69 in good health. The DNA for the CDR3 is TGCAGTGCTACCCCTGAAGGAAACTACGAGCAGTACTTC. This sequence encodes CSATPEGNYEQYF.